Below are 30 T cell receptor beta chains sequenced from a single sample in a study of T cell responses to AZD1222 COVID-19 vaccine. TCRdb's copy holds only in-frame clones and misses some; the assay was immunoSEQ multiplex PCR. Seen here are approximately 99,000 clones, around 90% observed once, and the top ten hold 3.1%. This sample comprised peripheral blood, obtained on day 0 of MenACWY control vaccination. The receptors stem from an adult in good health.

The chain carries TRBV7-3 and TRBJ2-1; 8 nucleotides agree with TRBD2. V was clipped by 5 bases and J by 6 bases; unmatched bases: 12. Germline CDR1 and CDR2: SGHTA and FQGTGA. The CDR3 totals 16 residues. CDR3 protein: CASSPTPGLERNEQFF. The DNA of the CDR3 is TGTGCCAGCAGCCCCACGCCGGGACTAGAACGCAATGAGCAGTTCTTC.

The V gene is TRBV2, the J gene TRBJ1-4; D remains ambiguous. The V and J ends lost 6 bases and 5 bases respectively, with 4 bases between them. Germline V gene sequence: CDR1 SNHLY, CDR2 FYNNEI. The CDR3 is 11 amino acids. DNA for the CDR3: TGTGCCAGCAGCCTGAATGAAAAACTGTTTTTT. Its translation: CASSLNEKLFF.

The chain combines TRBV19 with TRBJ1-2; tentative D call: TRBD1 (5 bases). This CDR3 comprises 12 residues. Trimming removed 10 bases at V and 2 bases at J, with 11 bases between. CDR1 LNHDA and CDR2 SQIVND come from the germline V gene (reference sequence). Written as DNA, the CDR3 is TGTGCCACCCGCGGGGGGAACTATGGCTACACCTTC. Protein: CATRGGNYGYTF. Complete variable domain (other parts from reference TRBV19 and TRBJ1-2): DGGITQSPKYLFRKEGQNVTLSCEQNLNHDAMYWYRQDPGQGLRLIYYSQIVNDFQKGDIAEGYSVSREKKESFPLTVTSAQKNPTAFYLCATRGGNYGYTFGSGTRLTVV.

This chain uses TRBV11-2 with TRBJ2-4; tentatively, D is TRBD1 or TRBD2 (5 bases each). The CDR3 is 18 amino acids. The germline V gene has CDR1 SGHAT and CDR2 FQNNGV. V was clipped by 5 bases and J by 0 bases, with 20 bases between them. The DNA of the CDR3 is TGTGCCAGCAGCCGTACCGGGGCTTATAGAGTAGCCAAAAACATTCAGTACTTC. This codes for CASSRTGAYRVAKNIQYF.

This rearrangement joins TRBV9 to TRBJ1-2; weak D call: TRBD1 (5 bases). This CDR3 region has 16 residues. The ends were cut back, 3 bases at V and 1 base at J, with 16 bases in the middle. Per the germline V gene, CDR1 is SGDLS and CDR2 is YYNGEE. This CDR3 is CASSGGGRVRNYGYTF. In DNA form, the CDR3 reads TGTGCCAGCAGCGGTGGGGGGAGGGTTCGTAACTATGGCTACACCTTC.

The rearrangement joins TRBV27 to TRBJ2-3, with 9 bases matching TRBD2. J gave up 4 bases and V 1 base, and 6 bases lay outside the gene matches. This CDR3 spans 16 amino acids. Germline CDR1 reads MNHEY; CDR2 reads SMNVEV (reference sequence). The DNA for the CDR3 is TGTGCCAGCAGTTTATTTGGAGCGGGGGGATCAGATACGCAGTATTTT. Protein product: CASSLFGAGGSDTQYF.

The V call is TRBV11-1, the J call TRBJ1-2; D unclear. Trimming took 8 bases from V and 6 from J, leaving 19 bases between them. Germline V lookup: CDR1 SGHAT, CDR2 FQDESV (reference sequence). This CDR3 contains 14 residues. The CDR3 DNA sequence: TGTGCCAGCGGGGTCGGACCCCTTGCTGATGGCTACACCTTC. Translating it yields CASGVGPLADGYTF.

This chain uses TRBV5-1 with TRBJ1-2; D is perhaps TRBD1 (5 bases). From germline, CDR1 is SGHRS and CDR2 YFSETQ. Trimming removed 2 bases at V and 1 base at J, with 12 bases between. This CDR3 comprises 15 residues. The CDR3 DNA reads TGCGCCAGCAGCTTATTCCAGGGTGGTAACTATGGCTACACCTTC. Its protein product is CASSLFQGGNYGYTF.

The chain joins TRBV6-5 to TRBJ1-6; D not resolved. Per germline, CDR1 MNHEY and CDR2 SVGAGI. Trimming stripped 2 bases from V and 10 bases from J, with 9 bases between. The CDR3 has 13 residues. The CDR3 sequence: CASSYKAESPLHF. As DNA, the CDR3 is TGTGCCAGCAGTTACAAAGCCGAATCACCCCTCCACTTT.

This chain links TRBV24-1 with TRBJ2-7; perhaps TRBD1 as D (6 bases). From germline, CDR1 is KGHDR and CDR2 SFDVKD. The CDR3 loop spans 13 amino acids. V lost 5 bases, J lost 6 bases, and 13 bases lay in between. Here the CDR3 reads CATSGSQGLEQYF. The CDR3 region has the DNA TGTGCCACCAGTGGCTCGCAGGGGCTCGAGCAGTACTTC.

The chain recombines TRBV6-5 with TRBJ1-1, with D maybe TRBD1 (5 bases). The CDR3 covers 14 residues. Per germline, CDR1 MNHEY and CDR2 SVGAGI. Trimming took 5 bases from V and 1 from J, leaving 11 bases between them. CDR3 in amino acids: CASSPGYRNTEAFF. The CDR3 region has the DNA TGTGCCAGCAGTCCAGGGTACCGGAACACTGAAGCTTTCTTT.

The chain uses TRBV18 and TRBJ2-3; 8 bases line up with TRBD2. This CDR3 is built from 16 residues. With 0 bases clipped from V and 5 bases from J, the junction kept 7 bases outside the gene matches. Germline assignment: CDR1 KGHSH and CDR2 LQKENI. For the CDR3, the DNA is TGTGCCAGCTCACCACCAAGCGGGGGCCGGGGAGATACGCAGTATTTT. Protein product: CASSPPSGGRGDTQYF.

The V gene is TRBV18, the J gene TRBJ1-1, with 9 bases that match TRBD1. Trimming cost V 2 bases and J 4 bases; bases outside gene matches: 5. Germline CDR1 KGHSH, CDR2 LQKENI. The CDR3 runs 15 residues. The CDR3 reads CASSPGDRVGTEAFF. As DNA, the CDR3 is TGTGCCAGCTCACCAGGGGACAGGGTGGGCACTGAAGCTTTCTTT.

This chain connects TRBV5-6 to TRBJ2-7; TRBD1 agrees at 8 bases. V gave up 4 bases and J gave up 5 bases; unmatched junction bases: 11. CDR3 length equals 15 residues. Germline CDR1 and CDR2: SGHDT and YYEEEE. In nucleotides, the CDR3 is TGTGCCAGCAGCCGGGAACAGACAGGGGTCAACGAGCAGTACTTC. As protein: CASSREQTGVNEQYF.

The gene calls are TRBV5-4 and TRBJ2-2; 10 positions agree with TRBD2. V was clipped by 2 bases and J by 5 bases; unmatched bases: 0. Germline V lookup: CDR1 SGHNT, CDR2 YYREEE (reference sequence). The CDR3 has 14 amino acids. The CDR3 bases are TGTGCCAGCAGCTTTAGCGGGGGGACCGGGGAGCTGTTTTTT. It yields the protein CASSFSGGTGELFF. Based on the CDR3 plus reference TRBV5-4 and TRBJ2-2, the full variable domain is ETGVTQSPTHLIKTRGQQVTLRCSSQSGHNTVSWYQQALGQGPQFIFQYYREEENGRGNFPPRFSGLQFPNYSSELNVNALELDDSALYLCASSFSGGTGELFFGEGSRLTVL.

The chain couples TRBV7-9 to TRBJ1-4; D not resolved. This CDR3 spans 16 amino acids. Germline CDR1 and CDR2: SEHNR and FQNEAQ (reference sequence). The V end was cut by 1 base, the J end by 8 bases, with 17 bases between. Here the CDR3 DNA reads TGTGCCAGCAGCTTAGACCCCCAAGTAAAAGGAGAAAAACTGTTTTTT. Its protein product is CASSLDPQVKGEKLFF.

The chain links TRBV6-2 or TRBV6-3 to TRBJ1-5; D is unresolved. With 6 bases removed from V and 0 bases from J, the gap between germline ends came to 9 bases. The CDR3 is 14 residues long. CDR1 MNHEY and CDR2 SVGEGT come from the germline V gene. CDR3 DNA: TGTGCCAGCAGCCGTACCAATAGCAATCAGCCCCAGCATTTT. It yields the protein CASSRTNSNQPQHF.

The CDR3 DNA reads TGTGCCAGCAGTGATGTCCCAAGGGGACAGGGAGCTGAGCAGTACTTC. It translates to CASSDVPRGQGAEQYF. This chain links TRBV6-1 with TRBJ2-7, with 9 nucleotides matching TRBD1. The V gene end was trimmed by 3 bases and the J gene end by 7 bases; junction bases not matched to a gene: 13. This CDR3 is 16 amino acids long. CDR1 and CDR2 (germline): MNHNS, SASEGT.

The chain recombines TRBV7-2 with TRBJ2-3; D uncertain. The germline V gene encodes CDR1 SGHTA and CDR2 FQGNSA. The CDR3 consists of 14 residues. Trimming removed 5 bases at V and 0 bases at J, with 9 bases between. The DNA of the CDR3 is TGTGCCAGCAGCCCCCGCGTTAGCACAGATACGCAGTATTTT. Residues: CASSPRVSTDTQYF.

The chain employs TRBV5-4 and TRBJ1-2, with D possibly being TRBD1 (6 bases). Trimming took off 4 bases at V and 6 bases at J, with 13 bases between the two ends. This CDR3 contains 13 residues. The germline V gene has CDR1 SGHNT and CDR2 YYREEE (reference sequence). Written as DNA, the CDR3 is TGTGCCAGCAGCAGTCCCAGGGGAAATGGCTACACCTTC. Its translation is CASSSPRGNGYTF.

The J gene is TRBJ1-1, the V gene TRBV28; D is possibly TRBD1 (6 bases). Trimming cost V 7 bases and J 4 bases, with 16 bases left between them. Germline V CDR1 and CDR2: MDHEN, SYDVKM. The CDR3 contains 14 residues. The CDR3 bases are TGTGCCAGCAATAACCTAGGGGGGGTCACTGAAGCTTTCTTT. Residues: CASNNLGGVTEAFF.

The genes are TRBV5-4 and TRBJ1-1, with D unclear. CDR3 length: 15 amino acids. V was shortened by 1 base and J by 1 base, with 11 bases between the two germline ends. Germline CDR1 is SGHNT and CDR2 is YYREEE (reference sequence). The CDR3 nucleotides read TGTGCCAGCAGCTTGATAGAGGAGGAGAACACTGAAGCTTTCTTT. It yields the protein CASSLIEEENTEAFF.

This clone was recorded once. This sequence joins TRBV11-2 and TRBJ2-3; 7 bases are a match to TRBD2. The V gene end was trimmed by 5 bases and the J gene end by 4 bases; junction bases not matched to a gene: 6. This CDR3 contains 14 residues. Germline assignment: CDR1 SGHAT and CDR2 FQNNGV. This CDR3 is CASSPRLAADTQYF. The CDR3, as DNA: TGTGCCAGCAGCCCCAGACTAGCAGCAGATACGCAGTATTTT.

This rearrangement joins TRBV5-5 to TRBJ1-3, with D unclear. Between the trimmed V and J ends, which lost 4 bases and 8 bases, there was a span of 16 bases. Germline CDR1 SGHKS, CDR2 YYEKEE (reference sequence). CDR3 size: 14 residues. The CDR3 loop reads CASSVGWVTDTIYF. In DNA form, the CDR3 reads TGTGCCAGCAGCGTAGGGTGGGTGACGGACACCATATATTTT.

The V call is TRBV12-2, the J call TRBJ1-5. TRBV12-2 has pseudogene status. CDR3 size: 16 residues. In DNA form, the CDR3 reads TGTGCAAGTCGCTTAAACCGGGACGGGCGTATTCAGCCCCAGCATTTT. Residues: CASRLNRDGRIQPQHF.

The chain employs TRBV27 and TRBJ1-5; no clear D. The V gene lost 8 bases and the J gene lost 7 bases, with 9 bases spanning the gap. Germline loops: CDR1 MNHEY, CDR2 SMNVEV (reference sequence). CDR3 length: 11 amino acids. The CDR3 sequence is CASGTGQPQHF. The CDR3 coding sequence is TGTGCCAGCGGAACCGGACAGCCCCAGCATTTT.

CDR3 loop: CAISESRFSGGNSYNEQFF. DNA for the CDR3: TGTGCCATCAGTGAGTCAAGGTTTAGCGGGGGCAACTCCTACAATGAGCAGTTCTTC. The V gene is TRBV10-3, the J gene TRBJ2-1, with 9 bases fitting TRBD2. The CDR3 is made up of 19 amino acids. The junction had 9 bases not matched to a gene; V was cut back by 0 bases and J by 0 bases. Germline loops: CDR1 ENHRY, CDR2 SYGVKD.

V usage is TRBV10-3 and J usage is TRBJ2-7, with 7 bases identical to TRBD1. In germline, CDR1 is ENHRY, CDR2 SYGVKD. V shed 3 bases and J 0 bases; nucleotides not matched to a gene: 5. This CDR3 comprises 15 residues. As DNA, the CDR3 is TGTGCCATCAGTGATAACAGGGGCAGCTCCTACGAGCAGTACTTC. This gives the protein CAISDNRGSSYEQYF.

This clone was picked up one time. This rearrangement joins TRBV7-3 to TRBJ2-2, with D perhaps matching TRBD1 (5 bases). Germline CDR1 reads SGHTA; CDR2 reads FQGTGA. The CDR3 consists of 15 residues. Trimming took 5 bases from V and 4 from J, leaving 14 bases between them. The CDR3 DNA reads TGTGCCAGCAGCCCACCAGGGTCCCTCACCGGGGAGCTGTTTTTT. As protein: CASSPPGSLTGELFF.

Remarks on this clone: One junction end does not reproduce the germline sequence, and a read error may be involved. The chain joins TRBV7-7 to TRBJ2-3, with 8 bases matching TRBD2. The germline V gene encodes CDR1 SSHAT and CDR2 FNYEAQ (reference sequence). The CDR3 contains 17 residues. Here the CDR3 DNA reads TGTGCTAGCAGCCCCTCCCCGGGACTAGGGAGCACAGATACGCAGTATTTT. Protein product: CASSPSPGLGSTDTQYF. The variable domain in full, completed from reference TRBV7-7 and TRBJ2-3, reads GAGVSQSPRYKVTKRGQDVTLRCDPISSHATLYWYQQALGQGPEFLTYFNYEAQPDKSGLPSDRFSAERPEGSISTLTIQRTEQRDSAMYRCASSPSPGLGSTDTQYFGPGTRLTVL.